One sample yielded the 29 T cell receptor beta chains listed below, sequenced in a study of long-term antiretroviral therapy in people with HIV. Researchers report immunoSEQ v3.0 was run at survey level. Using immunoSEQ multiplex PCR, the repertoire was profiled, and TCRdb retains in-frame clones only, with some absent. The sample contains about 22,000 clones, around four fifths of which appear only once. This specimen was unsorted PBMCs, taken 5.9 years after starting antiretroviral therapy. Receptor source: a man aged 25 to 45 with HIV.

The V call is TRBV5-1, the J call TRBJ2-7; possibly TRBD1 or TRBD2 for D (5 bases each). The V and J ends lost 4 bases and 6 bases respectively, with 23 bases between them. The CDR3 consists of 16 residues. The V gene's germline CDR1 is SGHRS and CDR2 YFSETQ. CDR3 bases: TGCGCCAGCAGCCCCTTAACGGGGCCTTTTCTCCCCGAGCAGTACTTC. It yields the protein CASSPLTGPFLPEQYF.

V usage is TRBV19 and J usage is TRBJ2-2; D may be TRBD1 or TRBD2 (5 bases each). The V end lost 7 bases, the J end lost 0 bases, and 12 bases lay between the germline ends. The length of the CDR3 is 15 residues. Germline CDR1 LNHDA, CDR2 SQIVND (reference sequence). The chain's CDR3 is CASTGATPNTGELFF. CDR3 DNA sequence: TGTGCCAGTACCGGGGCTACCCCGAACACCGGGGAGCTGTTTTTT.

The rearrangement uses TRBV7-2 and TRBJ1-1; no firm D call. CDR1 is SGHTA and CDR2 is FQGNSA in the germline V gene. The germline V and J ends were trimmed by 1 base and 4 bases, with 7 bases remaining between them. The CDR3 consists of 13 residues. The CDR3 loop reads CASSLEISTEAFF. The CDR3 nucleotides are TGTGCCAGCAGCTTAGAGATAAGCACTGAAGCTTTCTTT. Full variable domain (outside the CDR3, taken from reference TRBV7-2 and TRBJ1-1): GAGVSQSPSNKVTEKGKDVELRCDPISGHTALYWYRQSLGQGLEFLIYFQGNSAPDKSGLPSDRFSAERTGGSVSTLTIQRTQQEDSAVYLCASSLEISTEAFFGQGTRLTVV.

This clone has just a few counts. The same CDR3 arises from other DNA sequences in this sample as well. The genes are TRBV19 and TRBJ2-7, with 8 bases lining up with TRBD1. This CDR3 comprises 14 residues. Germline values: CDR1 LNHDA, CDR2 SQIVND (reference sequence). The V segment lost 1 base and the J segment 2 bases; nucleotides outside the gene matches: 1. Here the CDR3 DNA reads TGTGCCAGTAGTATAGGGACAGGGACCTACGAGCAGTACTTC. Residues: CASSIGTGTYEQYF.

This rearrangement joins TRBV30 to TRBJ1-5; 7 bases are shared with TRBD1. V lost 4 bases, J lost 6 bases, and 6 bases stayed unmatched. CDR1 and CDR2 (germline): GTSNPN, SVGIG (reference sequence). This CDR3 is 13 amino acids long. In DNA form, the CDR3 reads TGTGCCTGGACCGGACAGGTCGGTCAGCCCCAGCATTTT. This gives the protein CAWTGQVGQPQHF.

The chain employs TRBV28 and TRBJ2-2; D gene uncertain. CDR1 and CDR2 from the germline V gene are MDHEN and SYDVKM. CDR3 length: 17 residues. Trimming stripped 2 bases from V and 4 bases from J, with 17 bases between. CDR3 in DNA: TGTGCCAGCAGTTTAAAGTCCCTATCAATAATCACCGGGGAGCTGTTTTTT. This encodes CASSLKSLSIITGELFF.

Here the CDR3 reads CTSRLAGNGTSLHNEQFF. The DNA of the CDR3 is TGCACCAGCAGACTAGCAGGAAACGGGACTAGTTTACACAATGAGCAGTTCTTC. V is TRBV1 and J is TRBJ2-1; TRBD2, the D gene given by the table, was not confirmed from the DNA. TRBV1 is a known pseudogene. The CDR3 extends over 18 amino acids.

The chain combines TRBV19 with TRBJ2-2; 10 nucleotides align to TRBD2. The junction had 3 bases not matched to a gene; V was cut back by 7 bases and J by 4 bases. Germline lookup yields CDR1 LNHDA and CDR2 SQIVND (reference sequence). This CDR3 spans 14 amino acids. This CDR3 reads CASNSGGPTGELFF. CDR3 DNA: TGTGCCAGTAATAGCGGGGGGCCCACCGGGGAGCTGTTTTTT.

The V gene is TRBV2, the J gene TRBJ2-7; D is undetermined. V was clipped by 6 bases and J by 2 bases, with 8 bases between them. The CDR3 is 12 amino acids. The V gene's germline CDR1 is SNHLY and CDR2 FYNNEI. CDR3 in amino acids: CASRGIAYEQYF. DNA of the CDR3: TGTGCCAGCAGGGGGATTGCCTACGAGCAGTACTTC.

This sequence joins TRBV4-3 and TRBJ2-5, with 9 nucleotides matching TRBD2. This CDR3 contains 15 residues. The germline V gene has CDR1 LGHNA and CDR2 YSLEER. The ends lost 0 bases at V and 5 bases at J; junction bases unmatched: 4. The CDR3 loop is CASSQEAGGPETQYF. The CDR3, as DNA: TGCGCCAGCAGCCAAGAGGCGGGGGGGCCTGAGACCCAGTACTTC.

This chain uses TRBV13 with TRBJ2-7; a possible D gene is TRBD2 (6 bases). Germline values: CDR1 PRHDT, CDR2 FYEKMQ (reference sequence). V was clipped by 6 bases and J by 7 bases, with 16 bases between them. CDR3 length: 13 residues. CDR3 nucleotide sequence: TGTGCCAGCAGATCGGGACTTCTAGGGGAGCAGTACTTC. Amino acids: CASRSGLLGEQYF.

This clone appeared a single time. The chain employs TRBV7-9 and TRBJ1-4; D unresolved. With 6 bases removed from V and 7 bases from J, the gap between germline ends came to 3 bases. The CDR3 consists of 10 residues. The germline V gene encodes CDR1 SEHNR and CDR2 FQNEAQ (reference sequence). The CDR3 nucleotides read TGTGCCAGCAGGGGTGAAAAACTGTTTTTT. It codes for CASRGEKLFF.

The CDR3: CASSVDIGSGYTF. The CDR3 nucleotides read TGTGCCAGCAGCGTAGATATAGGGTCTGGCTACACCTTC. This sequence joins TRBV9 and TRBJ1-2; no reliable D call. The germline V gene has CDR1 SGDLS and CDR2 YYNGEE. The CDR3 sequence is 13 residues long. The V gene lost 0 bases and the J gene lost 7 bases, with 10 bases spanning the gap.

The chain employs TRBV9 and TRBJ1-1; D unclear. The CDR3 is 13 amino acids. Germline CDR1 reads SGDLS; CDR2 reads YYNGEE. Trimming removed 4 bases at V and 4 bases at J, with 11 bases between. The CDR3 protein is CASSPWLGTEAFF. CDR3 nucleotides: TGTGCCAGCAGCCCATGGTTAGGCACTGAAGCTTTCTTT.

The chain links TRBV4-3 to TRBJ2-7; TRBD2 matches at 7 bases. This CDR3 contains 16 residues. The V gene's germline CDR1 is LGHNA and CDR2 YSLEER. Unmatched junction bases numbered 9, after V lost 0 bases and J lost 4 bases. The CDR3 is CASSQDSGREGYEQYF. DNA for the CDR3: TGCGCCAGCAGCCAAGATTCGGGCAGGGAGGGTTACGAGCAGTACTTC.

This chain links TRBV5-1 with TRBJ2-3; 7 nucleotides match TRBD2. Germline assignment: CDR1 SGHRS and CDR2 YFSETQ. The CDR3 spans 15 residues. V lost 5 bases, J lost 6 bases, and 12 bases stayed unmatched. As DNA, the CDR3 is TGCGCCAGCAGGTGGCGGGAGTCGAGCGTGGATACGCAGTATTTT. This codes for CASRWRESSVDTQYF.

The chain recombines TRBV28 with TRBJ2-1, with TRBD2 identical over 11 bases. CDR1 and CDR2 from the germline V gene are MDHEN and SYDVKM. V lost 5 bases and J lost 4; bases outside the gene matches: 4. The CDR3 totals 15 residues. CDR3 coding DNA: TGTGCCAGCAGTCCCCTAGCGGGAGGATACAATGAGCAGTTCTTC. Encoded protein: CASSPLAGGYNEQFF.

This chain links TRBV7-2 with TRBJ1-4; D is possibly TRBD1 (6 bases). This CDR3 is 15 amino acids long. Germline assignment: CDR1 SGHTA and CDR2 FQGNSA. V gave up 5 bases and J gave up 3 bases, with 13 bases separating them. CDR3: CASSKTGSANEKLFF. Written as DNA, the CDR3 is TGTGCCAGCAGCAAGACAGGCTCAGCTAATGAAAAACTGTTTTTT.

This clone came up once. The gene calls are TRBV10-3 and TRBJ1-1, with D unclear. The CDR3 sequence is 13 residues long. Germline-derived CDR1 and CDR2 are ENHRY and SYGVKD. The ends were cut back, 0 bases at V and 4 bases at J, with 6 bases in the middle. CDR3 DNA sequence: TGTGCCATCAGTGAGTCTCGAAGCACTGAAGCTTTCTTT. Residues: CAISESRSTEAFF.

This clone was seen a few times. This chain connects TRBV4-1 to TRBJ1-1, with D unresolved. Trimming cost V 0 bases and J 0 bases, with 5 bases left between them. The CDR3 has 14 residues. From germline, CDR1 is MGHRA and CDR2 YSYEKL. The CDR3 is CASSQERVNTEAFF. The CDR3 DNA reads TGCGCCAGCAGCCAAGAACGGGTGAACACTGAAGCTTTCTTT.

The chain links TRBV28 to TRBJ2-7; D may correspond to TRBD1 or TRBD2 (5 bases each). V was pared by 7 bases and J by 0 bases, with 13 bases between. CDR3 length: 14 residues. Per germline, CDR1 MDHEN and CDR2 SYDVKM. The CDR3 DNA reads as TGTGCCAGCAAGAGGGGCACCAACTCCTACGAGCAGTACTTC. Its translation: CASKRGTNSYEQYF.

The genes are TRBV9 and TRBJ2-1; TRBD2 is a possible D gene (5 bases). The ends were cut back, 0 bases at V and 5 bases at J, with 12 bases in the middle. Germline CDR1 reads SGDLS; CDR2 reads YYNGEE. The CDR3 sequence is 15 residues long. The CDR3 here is CASSVGGYPNNEQFF. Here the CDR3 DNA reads TGTGCCAGCAGCGTAGGAGGGTACCCCAACAATGAGCAGTTCTTC.

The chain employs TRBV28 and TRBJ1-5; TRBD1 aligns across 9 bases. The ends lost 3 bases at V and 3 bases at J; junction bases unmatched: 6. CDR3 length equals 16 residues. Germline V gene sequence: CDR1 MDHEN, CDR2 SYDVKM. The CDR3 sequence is CASSFPRTGDNQPQHF. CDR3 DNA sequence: TGTGCCAGCAGTTTTCCCCGGACAGGGGACAATCAGCCCCAGCATTTT.

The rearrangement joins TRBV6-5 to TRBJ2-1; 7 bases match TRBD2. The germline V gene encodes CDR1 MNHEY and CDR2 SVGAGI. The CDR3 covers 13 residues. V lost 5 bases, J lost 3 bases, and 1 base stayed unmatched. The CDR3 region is CASSERDYNEQFF. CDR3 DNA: TGTGCCAGCAGTGAGCGGGACTACAATGAGCAGTTCTTC.

The CDR3 nucleotides read TGTGCCAGCAGCTTAGCCGCACGCAATGAGCAGTTCTTC. Amino acids: CASSLAARNEQFF. The rearrangement uses TRBV7-2 and TRBJ2-1; D is unclear. The CDR3 is 13 amino acids. CDR1 SGHTA and CDR2 FQGNSA come from the germline V gene. Trimming stripped 0 bases from V and 6 bases from J, with 6 bases between. The whole variable domain, filled in from reference TRBV7-2 and TRBJ2-1, reads GAGVSQSPSNKVTEKGKDVELRCDPISGHTALYWYRQSLGQGLEFLIYFQGNSAPDKSGLPSDRFSAERTGGSVSTLTIQRTQQEDSAVYLCASSLAARNEQFFGPGTRLTVL.

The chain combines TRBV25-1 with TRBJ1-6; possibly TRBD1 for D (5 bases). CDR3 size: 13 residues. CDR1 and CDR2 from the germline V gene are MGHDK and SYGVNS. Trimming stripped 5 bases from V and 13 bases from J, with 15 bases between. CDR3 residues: CASSLDYRYPLHF. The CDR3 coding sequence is TGTGCCAGCAGTTTGGACTACAGGTATCCCCTCCACTTT.

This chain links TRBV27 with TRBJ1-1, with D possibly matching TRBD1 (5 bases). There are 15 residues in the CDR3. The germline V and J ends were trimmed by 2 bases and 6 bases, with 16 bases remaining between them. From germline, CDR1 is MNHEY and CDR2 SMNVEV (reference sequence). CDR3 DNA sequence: TGTGCCAGCAGTTTAGTATCAGACAGCAGGTCTGAAGCTTTCTTT. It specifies CASSLVSDSRSEAFF.

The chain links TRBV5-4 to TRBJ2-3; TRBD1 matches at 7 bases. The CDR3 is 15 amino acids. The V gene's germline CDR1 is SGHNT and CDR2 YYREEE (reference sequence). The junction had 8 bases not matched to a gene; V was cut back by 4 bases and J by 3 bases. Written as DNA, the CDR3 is TGTGCCAGCAGCGTCTCCGGGACAGCGACAGATACGCAGTATTTT. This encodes CASSVSGTATDTQYF.

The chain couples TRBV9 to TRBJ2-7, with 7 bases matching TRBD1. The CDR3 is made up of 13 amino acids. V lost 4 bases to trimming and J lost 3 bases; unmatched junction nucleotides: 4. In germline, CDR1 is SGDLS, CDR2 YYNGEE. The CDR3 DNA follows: TGTGCCAGCAGCAGCCGGGACAGCTACGAGCAGTACTTC. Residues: CASSSRDSYEQYF.